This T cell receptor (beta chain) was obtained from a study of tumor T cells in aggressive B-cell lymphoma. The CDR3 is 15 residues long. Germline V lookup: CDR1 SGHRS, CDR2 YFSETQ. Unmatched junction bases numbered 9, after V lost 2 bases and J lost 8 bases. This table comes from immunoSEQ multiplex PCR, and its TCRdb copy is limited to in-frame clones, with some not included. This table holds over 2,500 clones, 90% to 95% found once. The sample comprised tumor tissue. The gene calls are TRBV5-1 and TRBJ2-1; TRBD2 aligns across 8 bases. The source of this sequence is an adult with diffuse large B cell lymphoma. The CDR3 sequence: CASSLLGTRGDEQFF. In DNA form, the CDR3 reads TGCGCCAGCAGCTTATTAGGGACTAGGGGCGATGAGCAGTTCTTC.